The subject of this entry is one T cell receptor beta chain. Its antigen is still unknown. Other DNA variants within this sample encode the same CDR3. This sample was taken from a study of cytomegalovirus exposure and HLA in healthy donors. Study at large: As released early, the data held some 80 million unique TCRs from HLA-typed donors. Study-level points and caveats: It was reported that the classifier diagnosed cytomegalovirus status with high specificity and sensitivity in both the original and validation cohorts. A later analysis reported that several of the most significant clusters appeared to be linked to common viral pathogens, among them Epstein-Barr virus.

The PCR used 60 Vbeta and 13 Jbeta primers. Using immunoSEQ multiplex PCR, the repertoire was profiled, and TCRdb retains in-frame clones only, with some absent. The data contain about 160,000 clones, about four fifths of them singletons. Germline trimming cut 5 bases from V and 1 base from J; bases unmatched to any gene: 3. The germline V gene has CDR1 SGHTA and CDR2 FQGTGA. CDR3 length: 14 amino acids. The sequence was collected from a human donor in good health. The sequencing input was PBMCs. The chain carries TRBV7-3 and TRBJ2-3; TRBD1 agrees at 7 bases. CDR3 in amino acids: CASSPQGGTDTQYF. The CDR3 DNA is TGTGCCAGCAGCCCCCAGGGGGGCACAGATACGCAGTATTTT.